This T cell receptor (beta chain) was obtained from a study of CD8 T cells in ankylosing spondylitis. Points from the study as a whole: Blood from ankylosing spondylitis patients appeared to carry a characteristic roughly eight-variant TCR beta motif.

V was clipped by 9 bases and J by 4 bases; unmatched bases: 7. This CDR3 is 14 amino acids long. Per germline, CDR1 KGHDR and CDR2 SFDVKD. TCRdb passed the 5' RACE reads through MiXCR, listing each CDR3 protein once. The sample lists 350,000 to 450,000 distinct CDR3 sequences; around 26% were seen once. This clonotype came up many times. As yet, its antigen is unknown. This sequence joins TRBV24-1 and TRBJ2-3; 9 bases fit TRBD1. This TCR came from a male donor with ankylosing spondylitis. Material for sequencing was blood, either unsorted or a sorted T cell fraction (not recorded which). The CDR3 spells CATGQGLSADTQYF. Written as DNA, the CDR3 is TGTGCCACCGGACAGGGGCTTAGCGCAGATACGCAGTATTTT.